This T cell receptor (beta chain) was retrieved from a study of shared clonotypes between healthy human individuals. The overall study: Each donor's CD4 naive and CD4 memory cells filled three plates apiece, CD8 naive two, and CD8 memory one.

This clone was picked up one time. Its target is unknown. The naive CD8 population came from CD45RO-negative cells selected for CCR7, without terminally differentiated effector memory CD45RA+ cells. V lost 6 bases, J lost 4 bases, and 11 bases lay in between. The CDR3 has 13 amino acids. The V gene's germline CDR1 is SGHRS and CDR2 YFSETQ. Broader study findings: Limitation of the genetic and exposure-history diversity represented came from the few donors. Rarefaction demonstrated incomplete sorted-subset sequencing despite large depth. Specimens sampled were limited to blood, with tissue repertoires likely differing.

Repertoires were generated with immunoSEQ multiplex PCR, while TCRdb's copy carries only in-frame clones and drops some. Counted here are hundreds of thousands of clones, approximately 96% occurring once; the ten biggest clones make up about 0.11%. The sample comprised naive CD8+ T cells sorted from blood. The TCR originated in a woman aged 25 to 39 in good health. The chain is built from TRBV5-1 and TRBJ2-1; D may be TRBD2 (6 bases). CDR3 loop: CASTLGGYNEQFF. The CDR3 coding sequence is TGCGCCAGCACCCTCGGAGGGTACAATGAGCAGTTCTTC. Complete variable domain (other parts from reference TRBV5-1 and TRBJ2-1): KAGVTQTPRYLIKTRGQQVTLSCSPISGHRSVSWYQQTPGQGLQFLFEYFSETQRNKGNFPGRFSGRQFSNSRSEMNVSTLELGDSALYLCASTLGGYNEQFFGPGTRLTVL.